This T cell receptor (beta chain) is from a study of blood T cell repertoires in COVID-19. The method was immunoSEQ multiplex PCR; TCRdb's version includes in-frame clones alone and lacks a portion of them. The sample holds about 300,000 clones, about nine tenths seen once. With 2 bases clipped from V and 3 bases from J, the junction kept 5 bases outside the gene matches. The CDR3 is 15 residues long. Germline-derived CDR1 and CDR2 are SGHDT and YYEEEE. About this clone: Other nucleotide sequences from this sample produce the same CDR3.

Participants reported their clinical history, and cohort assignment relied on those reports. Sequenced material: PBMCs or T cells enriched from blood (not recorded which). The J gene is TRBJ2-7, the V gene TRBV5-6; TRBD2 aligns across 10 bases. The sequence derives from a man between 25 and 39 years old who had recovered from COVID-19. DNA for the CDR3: TGTGCCAGCAGCTTCCGGCCTAGCGGGAGCTACGAGCAGTACTTC. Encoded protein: CASSFRPSGSYEQYF.